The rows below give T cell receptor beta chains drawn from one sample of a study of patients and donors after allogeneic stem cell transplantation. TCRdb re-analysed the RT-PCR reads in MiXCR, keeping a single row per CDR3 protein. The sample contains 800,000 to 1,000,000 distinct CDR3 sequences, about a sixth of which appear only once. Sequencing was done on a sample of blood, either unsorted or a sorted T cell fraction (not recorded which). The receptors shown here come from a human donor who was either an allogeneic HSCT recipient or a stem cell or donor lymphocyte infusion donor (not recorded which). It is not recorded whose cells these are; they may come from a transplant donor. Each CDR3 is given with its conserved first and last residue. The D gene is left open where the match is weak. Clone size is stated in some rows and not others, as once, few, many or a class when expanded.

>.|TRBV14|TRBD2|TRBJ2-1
TGTGCCAGCAGTCAACTAGCGCGCAATGAGCAGTTCTTC
CASSQLARNEQFF
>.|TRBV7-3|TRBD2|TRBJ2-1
TGTGCCAGCAGTTTAAAAGTGTTCGGGGGGGTCGGTCAGAATGAGCAGTTCTTC
CASSLKVFGGVGQNEQFF
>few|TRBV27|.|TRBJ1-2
TGTGCCAGCAGTTTATCGAGGCGGGTAGATGGCTACACCTTC
CASSLSRRVDGYTF
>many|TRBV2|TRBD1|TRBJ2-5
TGTGCCAGCAGACGGACAGGGCAAGAGACCCAGTACTTC
CASRRTGQETQYF
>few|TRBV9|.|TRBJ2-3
TGTGCCAGCAGCGTATTCGCTAGCGAAGCGTCGGGTAGCACAGATACGCAGTATTTT
CASSVFASEASGSTDTQYF
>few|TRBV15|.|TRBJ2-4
TGTGCCACCAGCAGAGACGGCAGTTTAGCCAAAAACATTCAGTACTTC
CATSRDGSLAKNIQYF
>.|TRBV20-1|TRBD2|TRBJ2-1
TGCAGTGCTAGAGATCGGACTAGCGGGAGTCATGAGCAGTTCTTC
CSARDRTSGSHEQFF
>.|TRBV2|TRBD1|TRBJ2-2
TGTGCCAGCAGTAACAGGGGGCGCAGAAGCGGGGAGCTGTTTTTT
CASSNRGRRSGELFF
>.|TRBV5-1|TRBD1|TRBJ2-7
TGCGCCAGCAGCCTCAACTCACAGGGGTACGAGCAGTACTTC
CASSLNSQGYEQYF
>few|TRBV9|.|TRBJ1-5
TGTGCCAGCAGCCCTCATGACGGGGGCCAGCCCCAGCATTTT
CASSPHDGGQPQHF
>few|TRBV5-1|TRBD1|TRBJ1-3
TGCGCCAGCAGCCGGACAGGCGGTTGGGGATCTGGAAACACCATATATTTT
CASSRTGGWGSGNTIYF
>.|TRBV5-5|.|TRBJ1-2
TGTGCCAGCAGCTTCGAGGGGCCCTATGGCTACACCTTC
CASSFEGPYGYTF
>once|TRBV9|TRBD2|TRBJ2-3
TGTGCCAGCAGTGAAAGCGGGAGGGCCCGTTTAGATACGCAGTATTTT
CASSESGRARLDTQYF
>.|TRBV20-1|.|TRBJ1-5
TGCAGTGCTAGCATGGGGACGGGCAATCAGCCCCAGCATTTT
CSASMGTGNQPQHF
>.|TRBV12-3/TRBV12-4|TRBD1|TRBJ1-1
TGTGCCAGCAGTTTCTCACGACAGGGTGAAGCTTTCTTT
CASSFSRQGEAFF
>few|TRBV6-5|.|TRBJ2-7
TGTGCCAGCAGTAGGGGGGGGGACGAGCAGTACTTC
CASSRGGDEQYF
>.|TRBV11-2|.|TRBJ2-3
TGTGCCAGCAGCCCGCTACGCGGTAGTAAGGATAGCACAGATACGCAGTATTTT
CASSPLRGSKDSTDTQYF
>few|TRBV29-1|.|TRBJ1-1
TGCAGCGTTGATGGTGCCGGGGGAGGTGAAGCTTTCTTT
CSVDGAGGGEAFF
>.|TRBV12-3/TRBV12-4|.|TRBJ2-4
TGTGCCAGCAGTTTAGGACAGGTTTTAGAAGTGATTCAGTACTTC
CASSLGQVLEVIQYF
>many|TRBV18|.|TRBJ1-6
TGTGCCAGCTCGCTAGACCTGAATTCACCCCTCCACTTT
CASSLDLNSPLHF
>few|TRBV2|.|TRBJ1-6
TGTGCCAGCAGTGAAGGAACTGGGGATAATTCACCCCTCCACTTT
CASSEGTGDNSPLHF
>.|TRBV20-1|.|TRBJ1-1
TGCAGCTCACCCGACGGTTCCAAGACTGAAGCTTTCTTT
CSSPDGSKTEAFF
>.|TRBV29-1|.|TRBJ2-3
TGCAGCGTTGAGAAGGTTATAAGCACAGATACGCAGTATTTT
CSVEKVISTDTQYF
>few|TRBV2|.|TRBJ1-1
TGTGCCAGCATGGGTACAGGGACTTTGAACACTGAAGCTTTCTTT
CASMGTGTLNTEAFF
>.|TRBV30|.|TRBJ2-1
TGTGCCTGGATCGTCCCGGGACAAGTACGGGAGCAGTTCTTC
CAWIVPGQVREQFF